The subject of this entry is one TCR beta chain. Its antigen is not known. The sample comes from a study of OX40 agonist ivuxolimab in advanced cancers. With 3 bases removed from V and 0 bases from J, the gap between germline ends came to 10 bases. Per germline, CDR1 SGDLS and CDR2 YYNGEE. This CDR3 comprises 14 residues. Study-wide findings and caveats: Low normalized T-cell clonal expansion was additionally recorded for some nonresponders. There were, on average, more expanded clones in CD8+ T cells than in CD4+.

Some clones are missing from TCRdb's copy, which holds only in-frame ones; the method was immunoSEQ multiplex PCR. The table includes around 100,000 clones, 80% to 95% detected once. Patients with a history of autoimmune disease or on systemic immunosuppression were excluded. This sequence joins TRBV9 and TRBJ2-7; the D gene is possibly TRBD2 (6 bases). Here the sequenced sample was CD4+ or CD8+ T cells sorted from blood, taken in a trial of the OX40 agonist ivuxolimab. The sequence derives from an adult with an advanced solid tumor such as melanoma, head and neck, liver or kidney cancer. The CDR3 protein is CASSEGLTSYEQYF. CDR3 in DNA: TGTGCCAGCAGCGAGGGACTGACCTCCTACGAGCAGTACTTC.